The 19 T cell receptor beta chains listed next were all sequenced from one sample in a study of cytomegalovirus exposure and HLA in healthy donors. PCR used 60 Vbeta primers and 13 Jbeta primers. TCRdb's table, derived via immunoSEQ multiplex PCR, lists solely in-frame clones and lacks some. Recorded here are approximately 140,000 clones; the top ten clones represent around 1.5%. Sample: PBMCs. The receptors were sampled from a middle-aged woman in good health and CMV-seronegative.

The genes are TRBV5-4 and TRBJ1-4; unclear D gene. Per the germline V gene, CDR1 is SGHNT and CDR2 is YYREEE (reference sequence). This CDR3 is 14 amino acids long. Trimming left V 1 base short and J 4 bases short, with 8 bases between. Here the CDR3 reads CASSLQTGNEKLFF. The CDR3 DNA reads as TGTGCCAGCAGCTTGCAGACGGGTAATGAAAAACTGTTTTTT. Variable domain in full (rest from reference TRBV5-4 and TRBJ1-4): ETGVTQSPTHLIKTRGQQVTLRCSSQSGHNTVSWYQQALGQGPQFIFQYYREEENGRGNFPPRFSGLQFPNYSSELNVNALELDDSALYLCASSLQTGNEKLFFGSGTQLSVL.

V and J are TRBV5-1 and TRBJ2-5; D unresolved. The closer fit of TRBJ2-7 to the DNA end suggests the J call may be wrong. This CDR3 is 16 amino acids long. Germline V gene sequence: CDR1 SGHRS, CDR2 YFSETQ. The CDR3 loop is CASSLGRTRFSYEQYF. In nucleotides, the CDR3 is TGCGCCAGCAGCTTGGGTCGCACCCGTTTCTCCTACGAGCAGTACTTC.

This chain joins TRBV6-5 and TRBJ1-3; TRBD1 matches at 10 bases. Germline CDR1 and CDR2: MNHEY and SVGAGI. Trimming removed 4 bases from V and 9 bases from J; junction bases left unmatched: 9. The CDR3 runs to 15 residues. CDR3 in DNA: TGTGCCAGCAGTTTGGGACAGGGGATTTTTGGCACCATATATTTT. Translation: CASSLGQGIFGTIYF.

The V and J genes are TRBV11-1 and TRBJ1-1; the D gene is possibly TRBD1 (6 bases). CDR1 SGHAT and CDR2 FQDESV come from the germline V gene (reference sequence). The CDR3 loop spans 14 amino acids. Trimming took 5 bases from V and 0 from J, leaving 10 bases between them. This CDR3 is CASSVRGMNTEAFF. The CDR3 DNA sequence: TGTGCCAGCAGCGTGAGGGGGATGAACACTGAAGCTTTCTTT.

J is TRBJ1-5 and V is TRBV28, with a possible D match to TRBD1 (6 bases). With 4 bases removed from V and 3 bases from J, the gap between germline ends came to 16 bases. From germline, CDR1 is MDHEN and CDR2 SYDVKM. This CDR3 spans 16 amino acids. In nucleotides, the CDR3 is TGTGCCAGCAGTTCATCGACCGGGACACTCAATCAGCCCCAGCATTTT. Translated: CASSSSTGTLNQPQHF.

This rearrangement joins TRBV9 to TRBJ1-4, with D perhaps TRBD1 (6 bases). V lost 0 bases and J lost 8, with 23 bases in between. In germline, CDR1 is SGDLS, CDR2 YYNGEE. This CDR3 contains 18 residues. CDR3 in amino acids: CASSVGGSARVQGEKLFF. In DNA form, the CDR3 reads TGTGCCAGCAGCGTAGGAGGAAGTGCTAGGGTACAGGGAGAAAAACTGTTTTTT.

The rearrangement joins TRBV14 to TRBJ2-5; a weak D match, TRBD2 (6 bases). V was trimmed by 4 bases and J by 4 bases, leaving 7 bases between them. Germline V gene lookup returns CDR1 SGHDN and CDR2 FVKESK. The CDR3 sequence is 12 residues long. CDR3 in DNA: TGTGCCAGCAGCCGGAGGGGAGAGACCCAGTACTTC. Its translation is CASSRRGETQYF.

The genes are TRBV7-9 and TRBJ2-5, with 8 positions matching TRBD2. The CDR3 totals 14 residues. The V gene end was trimmed by 2 bases and the J gene end by 2 bases; junction bases not matched to a gene: 1. Germline CDR1 reads SEHNR; CDR2 reads FQNEAQ (reference sequence). DNA for the CDR3: TGTGCCAGCAGCTTAATAGCGGGGCAAGAGACCCAGTACTTC. Translated: CASSLIAGQETQYF.

This chain uses TRBV6-5 with TRBJ1-1; TRBD1 matches at 11 bases. The V and J ends lost 10 bases and 6 bases, in that order; junction bases with no gene match: 13. CDR3 length: 15 amino acids. Looked up from germline, CDR1 is MNHEY and CDR2 is SVGAGI. The CDR3, as DNA: TGTGCCACCGGGGGGACAGGGGGGAGTAGCGCTGAAGCTTTCTTT. Protein product: CATGGTGGSSAEAFF.

V and J are TRBV5-1 and TRBJ1-3; D is uncertain. Trimming pared 4 bases from V and 4 bases from J, leaving 12 bases between. CDR3 length equals 14 residues. The germline V gene encodes CDR1 SGHRS and CDR2 YFSETQ. The CDR3 DNA follows: TGCGCCAGCAGCGAGGGTAGACGCGGAAACACCATATATTTT. It translates to CASSEGRRGNTIYF.

The chain uses TRBV18 and TRBJ1-2, with 8 positions matching TRBD1. In germline, CDR1 is KGHSH, CDR2 LQKENI. The CDR3 is 14 amino acids. J was trimmed by 3 bases and V by 3 bases; bases with no gene match: 3. CDR3 amino acids: CASSPQGADYGYTF. Here the CDR3 DNA reads TGTGCCAGCTCACCCCAGGGGGCTGACTATGGCTACACCTTC. Full variable domain (missing parts from reference TRBV18 and TRBJ1-2): NAGVMQNPRHLVRRRGQEARLRCSPMKGHSHVYWYRQLPEEGLKFMVYLQKENIIDESGMPKERFSAEFPKEGPSILRIQQVVRGDSAAYFCASSPQGADYGYTFGSGTRLTVV.

The rearrangement joins TRBV5-5 to TRBJ1-2, with TRBD1 matching over 7 bases. Germline V gives CDR1 SGHKS, CDR2 YYEKEE (reference sequence). Trimming took 2 bases from V and 7 from J; bases not matched to a gene: 2. This CDR3 has 12 amino acids. The CDR3 reads CASSFNRGGYTF. The DNA of the CDR3 is TGTGCCAGCAGCTTTAACAGGGGTGGCTACACCTTC.

CDR3 sequence: CASSVDRRDTQYF. In DNA form, the CDR3 reads TGTGCCAGCAGTGTTGACCGGAGAGATACGCAGTATTTT. The chain employs TRBV6-1 and TRBJ2-3; no clear D gene. This CDR3 comprises 13 residues. Germline V gene lookup returns CDR1 MNHNS and CDR2 SASEGT. V dropped 4 bases and J dropped 5 bases, with 10 bases sitting between them.

The CDR3: CASSFRQGQGGYTF. For the CDR3, the DNA is TGTGCCAGCAGCTTCCGACAGGGACAAGGTGGCTACACCTTC. This chain uses TRBV7-3 with TRBJ1-2; 7 bases are shared with TRBD1. Germline CDR1 and CDR2: SGHTA and FQGTGA. CDR3 size: 14 residues. Trimming removed 3 bases from V and 7 bases from J; junction bases left unmatched: 8.

CDR3 amino acids: CASSLYDRGHEKLFF. The CDR3 DNA sequence: TGTGCCAGCAGCTTGTACGACAGGGGGCACGAAAAACTGTTTTTT. V gene TRBV5-4 combines with J gene TRBJ1-4; 10 nucleotides match TRBD1. V lost 1 base and J lost 8; bases outside the gene matches: 5. The CDR3 runs 15 residues. Germline V gene data show CDR1 as SGHNT and CDR2 as YYREEE (reference sequence).

The J gene is TRBJ1-1, the V gene TRBV7-2; tentatively, D is TRBD1 (6 bases). The V and J ends lost 5 bases and 5 bases respectively, with 15 bases between them. The CDR3 runs to 14 residues. Germline CDR1 SGHTA, CDR2 FQGNSA. This CDR3 reads CASSPQTGWTEAFF. DNA of the CDR3: TGTGCCAGCAGCCCCCAGACAGGCTGGACTGAAGCTTTCTTT.

The chain links TRBV5-5 to TRBJ1-3; 7 positions agree with TRBD1. V shed 0 bases, J shed 2 bases, and the junction held 5 bases outside the gene matches. Germline CDR1 SGHKS, CDR2 YYEKEE (reference sequence). CDR3 length: 16 residues. CDR3 in amino acids: CASSLGQGFPGNTIYF. The CDR3 nucleotides read TGTGCCAGCAGCTTGGGACAGGGCTTTCCTGGAAACACCATATATTTT.

This chain joins TRBV7-2 and TRBJ1-4; D possibly corresponds to TRBD1 (6 bases). V was pared by 5 bases and J by 0 bases, with 10 bases between. This CDR3 comprises 15 residues. Looked up from germline, CDR1 is SGHTA and CDR2 is FQGNSA. CDR3 loop: CASSPEGATNEKLFF. DNA of the CDR3: TGTGCCAGCAGCCCCGAGGGGGCAACTAATGAAAAACTGTTTTTT.

The chain uses TRBV5-6 and TRBJ2-2; 10 bases agree with TRBD1. The CDR3 totals 14 residues. J gave up 9 bases and V 1 base, and 3 bases lay outside the gene matches. Looked up from germline, CDR1 is SGHDT and CDR2 is YYEEEE. The CDR3 sequence: CASSLMTGGRELFF. The CDR3 DNA follows: TGTGCCAGCAGCTTGATGACAGGGGGCCGGGAGCTGTTTTTT.